These 25 T cell receptor beta chains share one sample of origin, sequenced in a study of cytomegalovirus exposure and HLA in healthy donors. 13 Jbeta primers and 60 Vbeta primers were used for the PCR. The protocol was immunoSEQ multiplex PCR, while the TCRdb copy is restricted to in-frame clones and leaves out a portion. Found here are about 110,000 clones, over 65% of them singletons; the top ten hold 1.3%. Sequencing was done on a sample of PBMCs. The receptor set was obtained from a woman between 25 and 40 years old in good health and CMV-seronegative.

The chain has TRBV27 and TRBJ2-6, with 10 bases aligning to TRBD1. V was clipped by 6 bases and J by 2 bases; unmatched bases: 16. The CDR3 runs 20 residues. Per germline, CDR1 MNHEY and CDR2 SMNVEV (reference sequence). The CDR3 is CASSPMTGTGVVAGANVLTF. The CDR3 DNA follows: TGTGCCAGCAGCCCCATGACCGGGACAGGGGTCGTCGCTGGGGCCAACGTCCTGACTTTC. The full variable domain, in which reference TRBV27 and TRBJ2-6 provide the parts outside the CDR3, is EAQVTQNPRYLITVTGKKLTVTCSQNMNHEYMSWYRQDPGLGLRQIYYSMNVEVTDKGDVPEGYKVSRKEKRNFPLILESPSPNQTSLYFCASSPMTGTGVVAGANVLTFGAGSRLTVL.

V and J are TRBV6-1 and TRBJ2-5, with TRBD1 matching over 7 bases. The CDR3 is 15 amino acids. Per the germline V gene, CDR1 is MNHNS and CDR2 is SASEGT. DNA for the CDR3: TGTGGGGCGCGACAGGGATCGGTAGTCCAAGAGACCCAGTACTTC. As protein: CGARQGSVVQETQYF.

The rearrangement uses TRBV29-1 and TRBJ1-4; D call uncertain. Germline V gene data show CDR1 as SQVTM and CDR2 as ANQGSEA. The CDR3 extends over 12 amino acids. V lost 1 base, J lost 7 bases, and 7 bases lay in between. CDR3 region: CSVEGGFEKLFF. DNA for the CDR3: TGCAGCGTTGAAGGAGGGTTTGAAAAACTGTTTTTT.

This clone has just a few counts. This sequence joins TRBV27 and TRBJ2-2; 9 nucleotides match TRBD1. Trimming removed 5 bases from V and 3 bases from J; junction bases left unmatched: 1. The CDR3 is made up of 14 amino acids. CDR1 MNHEY and CDR2 SMNVEV come from the germline V gene (reference sequence). The CDR3 protein is CASSTGGHTGELFF. In nucleotides, the CDR3 is TGTGCCAGCAGTACAGGGGGCCACACCGGGGAGCTGTTTTTT.

The CDR3 reads CASSVGGASYNSPLHF. CDR3 DNA sequence: TGTGCCAGCAGCGTAGGGGGCGCGTCCTATAATTCACCCCTCCACTTT. The chain uses TRBV9 and TRBJ1-6, with D maybe TRBD1 (5 bases). CDR3 length equals 16 residues. Germline lookup yields CDR1 SGDLS and CDR2 YYNGEE. Trimming stripped 0 bases from V and 1 base from J, with 8 bases between. Full variable domain (rest looked up from reference TRBV9 and TRBJ1-6): DSGVTQTPKHLITATGQRVTLRCSPRSGDLSVYWYQQSLDQGLQFLIQYYNGEERAKGNILERFSAQQFPDLHSELNLSSLELGDSALYFCASSVGGASYNSPLHFGNGTRLTVT.

The V gene is TRBV19, the J gene TRBJ2-2; perhaps TRBD2 as D (6 bases). The CDR3 runs 15 residues. CDR1 and CDR2 (germline): LNHDA, SQIVND (reference sequence). The V end lost 8 bases, the J end lost 0 bases, and 13 bases lay between the germline ends. The CDR3 DNA follows: TGTGCCAGTCGCCGGGACTCAACGAACACCGGGGAGCTGTTTTTT. Translation gives CASRRDSTNTGELFF.

The chain combines TRBV6-1 with TRBJ2-1, with a weak D call TRBD2 (6 bases). The V and J ends lost 3 bases and 0 bases respectively, with 15 bases between them. The CDR3 sequence is 17 residues long. Germline V lookup: CDR1 MNHNS, CDR2 SASEGT. CDR3 sequence reads: CASSDLGGTSSYNEQFF. CDR3 nucleotide sequence: TGTGCCAGCAGTGACCTCGGCGGGACGAGCTCCTACAATGAGCAGTTCTTC.

CDR3 nucleotides: TGTGCCAGCAGCGTAACAGGTCTCTCTGGGGCCAACGTCCTGACTTTC. Its protein product is CASSVTGLSGANVLTF. V usage is TRBV7-2 and J usage is TRBJ2-6, with D tentatively TRBD1 (5 bases). Germline V lookup: CDR1 SGHTA, CDR2 FQGNSA. CDR3 length equals 16 residues. Trimming took 5 bases from V and 0 from J, leaving 11 bases between them.

The rearrangement links TRBV11-2 to TRBJ2-2, with 7 nucleotides matching TRBD1. V shed 2 bases, J shed 5 bases, and the junction held 8 bases outside the gene matches. Germline assignment: CDR1 SGHAT and CDR2 FQNNGV. The CDR3 has 16 amino acids. For the CDR3, the DNA is TGTGCCAGCAGCTTATCCACGACAGGGAGAACCGGGGAGCTGTTTTTT. This gives the protein CASSLSTTGRTGELFF.

This rearrangement joins TRBV29-1 to TRBJ2-7, with 10 nucleotides matching TRBD1. Unmatched junction bases numbered 7, after V lost 6 bases and J lost 2 bases. This CDR3 spans 14 amino acids. Germline V gene lookup returns CDR1 SQVTM and CDR2 ANQGSEA. In nucleotides, the CDR3 is TGCAGCGTAGGGGACAGGGGACATGCCTACGAGCAGTACTTC. Translating gives CSVGDRGHAYEQYF.

This chain joins TRBV29-1 and TRBJ2-6; D possibly corresponds to TRBD1 (5 bases). Germline-derived CDR1 and CDR2 are SQVTM and ANQGSEA. This CDR3 contains 15 residues. The V end lost 5 bases, the J end lost 2 bases, and 13 bases lay between the germline ends. The CDR3 sequence: CSVSQGDTGANVLTF. The CDR3 DNA reads TGCAGCGTTTCTCAGGGTGACACTGGGGCCAACGTCCTGACTTTC.

This chain connects TRBV7-2 to TRBJ1-2; D is undetermined. The germline V gene has CDR1 SGHTA and CDR2 FQGNSA. The CDR3 is 14 residues long. Trimming took 3 bases from V and 0 from J, leaving 8 bases between them. This CDR3 reads CASSFKYPNYGYTF. CDR3 DNA sequence: TGTGCCAGCAGCTTTAAATATCCTAACTATGGCTACACCTTC. The full variable domain, with the rest looked up from reference TRBV7-2 and TRBJ1-2, is GAGVSQSPSNKVTEKGKDVELRCDPISGHTALYWYRQSLGQGLEFLIYFQGNSAPDKSGLPSDRFSAERTGGSVSTLTIQRTQQEDSAVYLCASSFKYPNYGYTFGSGTRLTVV.

The CDR3 protein is CASSLYVTSNTEAFF. In nucleotides, the CDR3 is TGTGCCAGCAGCTTGTATGTCACTTCGAACACTGAAGCTTTCTTT. This chain joins TRBV5-4 and TRBJ1-1; D is undetermined. Germline V gene data show CDR1 as SGHNT and CDR2 as YYREEE (reference sequence). The CDR3 is 15 amino acids. Trimming removed 1 base from V and 1 base from J, with 11 bases in between.

This clone has only one observation. The CDR3 loop reads CATFGSGRASDTQYF. The CDR3 nucleotides read TGTGCCACCTTCGGTAGCGGGAGGGCCTCGGATACGCAGTATTTT. The V and J genes are TRBV28 and TRBJ2-3; the match to TRBD2 covers 11 bases. The CDR3 runs to 15 residues. Germline V gives CDR1 MDHEN, CDR2 SYDVKM. J gave up 6 bases and V 10 bases, and 12 bases lay outside the gene matches.

The chain is built from TRBV4-3 and TRBJ1-2, with D unclear. V was cut by 1 base and J by 5 bases, with 17 bases left in between. The germline CDR1 and CDR2 sequences are LGHNA and YSLEER. The CDR3 has 16 amino acids. Written as DNA, the CDR3 is TGCGCCAGCAGCCAAGGGGCCTCCCCCCCGTCGTATGGCTACACCTTC. It specifies CASSQGASPPSYGYTF.

The J gene is TRBJ1-1, the V gene TRBV5-4, with 9 nucleotides matching TRBD1. The CDR3 length is 12 residues. V was pared by 4 bases and J by 7 bases, with 2 bases of the junction left unmatched. The germline V gene has CDR1 SGHNT and CDR2 YYREEE (reference sequence). The DNA of the CDR3 is TGTGCCAGCAGCCTGGACAGGGGTGAAGCTTTCTTT. This gives the protein CASSLDRGEAFF.

The chain links TRBV10-3 to TRBJ1-5; D gene uncertain. CDR1 is ENHRY and CDR2 is SYGVKD in the germline V gene. The CDR3 has 15 residues. V lost 3 bases and J lost 5, with 14 bases in between. CDR3 residues: CAISDPEWSDQPQHF. The CDR3 nucleotides are TGTGCCATCAGTGACCCGGAGTGGAGTGATCAGCCCCAGCATTTT.

This chain connects TRBV5-6 to TRBJ1-1; 8 bases agree with TRBD1. Germline CDR1 SGHDT, CDR2 YYEEEE. CDR3 length equals 19 residues. V shed 4 bases and J 0 bases; nucleotides not matched to a gene: 17. The CDR3 here is CASSAMSGTGDWMNTEAFF. CDR3 DNA: TGTGCCAGCAGCGCCATGTCCGGGACAGGCGACTGGATGAACACTGAAGCTTTCTTT.

The chain carries TRBV5-1 and TRBJ2-1; 8 positions agree with TRBD2. This CDR3 has 17 residues. With V trimmed by 6 bases and J by 3 bases, 14 bases remained unmatched. Looked up from germline, CDR1 is SGHRS and CDR2 is YFSETQ. This chain's CDR3 is CASTDRLSGGNYNEQFF. In nucleotides, the CDR3 is TGCGCCAGCACCGACCGCTTGTCGGGGGGGAACTACAATGAGCAGTTCTTC.

This chain joins TRBV6-5 and TRBJ1-2, with a tentative D call TRBD1 (6 bases). CDR3 length equals 13 residues. V was pared by 7 bases and J by 2 bases, with 11 bases between. Germline V gene data show CDR1 as MNHEY and CDR2 as SVGAGI. The CDR3, as DNA: TGTGCCAGCAAAAAGAGGGGGAACTATGGCTACACCTTC. Protein: CASKKRGNYGYTF.

V is TRBV25-1 and J is TRBJ2-7, with D tentatively TRBD2 (7 bases). CDR1 is MGHDK, CDR2 SYGVNS, per germline. V was clipped by 0 bases and J by 2 bases, with 17 bases between them. The CDR3 is 17 residues long. The CDR3 region is CASSEYGGGQRAYEQYF. The CDR3 DNA is TGTGCCAGCAGTGAATATGGGGGGGGCCAACGAGCCTACGAGCAGTACTTC.

The gene calls are TRBV4-3 and TRBJ2-2; tentative D call: TRBD2 (5 bases). The germline V and J ends were trimmed by 4 bases and 5 bases, with 11 bases remaining between them. There are 14 residues in the CDR3. Germline V gives CDR1 LGHNA, CDR2 YSLEER. The CDR3 sequence: CASSPGLPTGELFF. Written as DNA, the CDR3 is TGCGCCAGCAGCCCCGGACTCCCTACCGGGGAGCTGTTTTTT.

V usage is TRBV25-1 and J usage is TRBJ2-1; 11 positions agree with TRBD2. Trimming cost V 4 bases and J 6 bases; bases outside gene matches: 5. The CDR3 sequence is 15 residues long. Germline CDR1 and CDR2: MGHDK and SYGVNS. The DNA for the CDR3 is TGTGCCAGCAGTGCTAGCGGGGGGTTCGTCAATGAGCAGTTCTTC. Its translation: CASSASGGFVNEQFF.

The rearrangement uses TRBV6-4 and TRBJ2-2; 8 bases agree with TRBD1. Germline CDR1 is MRHNA and CDR2 is SNTAGT. V was pared by 2 bases and J by 7 bases, with 6 bases of the junction left unmatched. There are 15 residues in the CDR3. CDR3 bases: TGTGCCAGCAGTGACGAATACAGGGGGAACGGGGAGCTGTTTTTT. Translation gives CASSDEYRGNGELFF.

The chain joins TRBV9 to TRBJ2-3, with 9 positions matching TRBD1. Germline V lookup: CDR1 SGDLS, CDR2 YYNGEE. The CDR3 runs 15 residues. Losses at the gene ends were 3 bases for V and 3 bases for J; bases not matched to a gene: 5. As DNA, the CDR3 is TGTGCCAGCAGCGGGGGACAGGGTGCAACAGATACGCAGTATTTT. Its protein is CASSGGQGATDTQYF.